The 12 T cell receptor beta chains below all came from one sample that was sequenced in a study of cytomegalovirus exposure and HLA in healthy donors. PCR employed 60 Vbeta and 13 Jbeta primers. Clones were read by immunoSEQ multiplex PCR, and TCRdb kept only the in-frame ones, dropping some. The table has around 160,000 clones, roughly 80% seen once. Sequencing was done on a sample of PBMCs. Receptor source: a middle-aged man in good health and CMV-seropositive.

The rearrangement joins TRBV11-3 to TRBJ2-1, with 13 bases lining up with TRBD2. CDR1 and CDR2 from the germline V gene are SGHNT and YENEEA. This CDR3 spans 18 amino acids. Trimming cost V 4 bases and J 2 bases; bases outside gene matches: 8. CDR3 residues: CASSSGLAGVGTYNEQFF. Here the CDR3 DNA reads TGTGCCAGCAGCTCCGGACTAGCGGGAGTTGGGACCTACAATGAGCAGTTCTTC.

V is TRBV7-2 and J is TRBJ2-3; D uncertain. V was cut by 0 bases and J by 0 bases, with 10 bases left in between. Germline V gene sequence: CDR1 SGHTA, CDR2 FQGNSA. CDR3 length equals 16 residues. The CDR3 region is CASSLAWAASTDTQYF. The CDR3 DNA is TGTGCCAGCAGCTTAGCGTGGGCAGCTAGCACAGATACGCAGTATTTT.

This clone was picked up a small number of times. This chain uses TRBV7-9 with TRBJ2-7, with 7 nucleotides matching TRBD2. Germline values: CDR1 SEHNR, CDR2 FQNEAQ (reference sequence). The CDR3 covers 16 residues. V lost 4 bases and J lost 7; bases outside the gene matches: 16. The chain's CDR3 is CASSSLRLALSGEQYF. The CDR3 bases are TGTGCCAGCAGCTCGTTGCGACTAGCCCTATCGGGGGAGCAGTACTTC.

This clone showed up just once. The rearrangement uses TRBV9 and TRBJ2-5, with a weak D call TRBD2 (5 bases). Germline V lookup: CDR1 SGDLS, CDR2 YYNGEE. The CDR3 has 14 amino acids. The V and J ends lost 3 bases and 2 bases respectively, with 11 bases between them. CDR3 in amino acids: CASSGDGEQETQYF. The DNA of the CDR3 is TGTGCCAGCAGCGGAGACGGGGAACAAGAGACCCAGTACTTC.

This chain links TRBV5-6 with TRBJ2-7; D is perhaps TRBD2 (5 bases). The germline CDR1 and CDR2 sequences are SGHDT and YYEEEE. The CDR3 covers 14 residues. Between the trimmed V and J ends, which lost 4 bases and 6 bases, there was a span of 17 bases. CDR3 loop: CASSTGDLHPEQYF. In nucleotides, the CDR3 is TGTGCCAGCAGCACCGGGGATCTGCATCCCGAGCAGTACTTC.

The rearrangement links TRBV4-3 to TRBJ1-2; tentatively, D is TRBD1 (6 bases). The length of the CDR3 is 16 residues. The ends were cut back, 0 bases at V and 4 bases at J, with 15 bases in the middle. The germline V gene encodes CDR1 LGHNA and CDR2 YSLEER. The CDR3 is CASSQELGTKLYGYTF. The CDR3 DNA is TGCGCCAGCAGCCAAGAGTTAGGGACAAAGCTCTATGGCTACACCTTC.

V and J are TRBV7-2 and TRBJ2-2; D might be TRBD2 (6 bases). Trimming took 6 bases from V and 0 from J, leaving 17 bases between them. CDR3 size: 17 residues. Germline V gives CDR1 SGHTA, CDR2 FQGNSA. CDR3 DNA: TGTGCCAGCAGGGGTAGGGGTGGGGGGTCGAACACCGGGGAGCTGTTTTTT. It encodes CASRGRGGGSNTGELFF.

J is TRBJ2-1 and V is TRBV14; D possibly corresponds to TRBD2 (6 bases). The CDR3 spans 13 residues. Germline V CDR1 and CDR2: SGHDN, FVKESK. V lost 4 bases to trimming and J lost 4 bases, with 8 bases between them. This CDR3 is CASSRGEYNEQFF. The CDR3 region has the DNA TGTGCCAGCAGCCGCGGGGAGTACAATGAGCAGTTCTTC.

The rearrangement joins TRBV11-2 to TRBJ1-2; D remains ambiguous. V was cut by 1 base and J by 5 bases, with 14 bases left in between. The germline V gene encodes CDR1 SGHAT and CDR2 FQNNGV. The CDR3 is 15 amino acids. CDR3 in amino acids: CASSLGAIPTYGYTF. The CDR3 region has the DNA TGTGCCAGCAGCTTAGGGGCAATACCTACGTATGGCTACACCTTC.

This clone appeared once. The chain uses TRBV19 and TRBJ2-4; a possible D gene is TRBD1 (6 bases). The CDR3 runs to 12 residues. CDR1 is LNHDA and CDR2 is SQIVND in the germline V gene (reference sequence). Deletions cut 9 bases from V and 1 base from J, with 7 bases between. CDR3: CASTGAKNIQYF. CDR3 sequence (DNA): TGTGCCAGCACAGGGGCCAAAAACATTCAGTACTTC.

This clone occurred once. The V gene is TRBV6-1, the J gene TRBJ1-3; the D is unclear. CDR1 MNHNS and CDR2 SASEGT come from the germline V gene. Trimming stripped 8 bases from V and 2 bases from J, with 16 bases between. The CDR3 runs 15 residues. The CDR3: CASLSVGRTGNTIYF. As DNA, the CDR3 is TGTGCCAGCTTGAGCGTAGGGAGGACTGGAAACACCATATATTTT.

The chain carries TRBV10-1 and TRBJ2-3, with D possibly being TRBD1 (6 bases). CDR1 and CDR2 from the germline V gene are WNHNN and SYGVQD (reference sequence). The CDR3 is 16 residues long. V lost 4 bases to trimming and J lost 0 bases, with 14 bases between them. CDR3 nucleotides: TGCGCCAGCAGTGCCGGGGACACAGCTAGCACAGATACGCAGTATTTT. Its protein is CASSAGDTASTDTQYF.